This T cell receptor (beta chain) was profiled in a study of shared clonotypes between healthy human individuals. Here immunoSEQ multiplex PCR was the method, and the copy in TCRdb shows in-frame clones only, minus some. The repertoire holds about 490,000 clones, about 84% seen once, with approximately 12% in the top ten. In the case of this clone: Since a much larger clone is just one base distant, this may be a read error.

Tens of millions of PBMCs went into genomic DNA for unsorted samples. The CDR3 is made up of 14 amino acids. In germline, CDR1 is SGHNT, CDR2 YENEEA. V lost 5 bases and J lost 0, with 11 bases in between. Input material: PBMCs. This TCR was recovered from a woman aged 40 to 50 in good health. Some clones in this sample may be carry-over from other donors' samples. V is TRBV11-3 and J is TRBJ2-7; D might be TRBD1 (5 bases). The DNA for the CDR3 is TGTGCCAGCAGCCCCGACAGCCTCTCCTACGAGCAGTACTTC. Translated, it gives CASSPDSLSYEQYF. The whole variable domain, filled in from reference TRBV11-3 and TRBJ2-7, reads EAGVVQSPRYKIIEKKQPVAFWCNPISGHNTLYWYLQNLGQGPELLIRYENEEAVDDSQLPKDRFSAERLKGVDSTLKIQPAELGDSAVYLCASSPDSLSYEQYFGPGTRLTVT.